This TCR beta chain appears in the sequencing data of a study of technical replicates of blood from a handful of donors. The V end lost 5 bases, the J end lost 6 bases, and 7 bases lay between the germline ends. This CDR3 region has 12 residues. The germline V gene encodes CDR1 SGHTA and CDR2 FQGTGA. The table came from immunoSEQ multiplex PCR; TCRdb's copy has only in-frame clones and leaves some out. The data hold about 15,000 clones, with about 87% observed a single time. This chain uses TRBV7-3 with TRBJ2-2; D gene ambiguous. The material sequenced was PBMCs. The receptor was isolated from a human donor in good health. The CDR3 region has the DNA TGTGCCAGCAGCCTAGACCCCGGGGAGCTGTTTTTT. It encodes CASSLDPGELFF.